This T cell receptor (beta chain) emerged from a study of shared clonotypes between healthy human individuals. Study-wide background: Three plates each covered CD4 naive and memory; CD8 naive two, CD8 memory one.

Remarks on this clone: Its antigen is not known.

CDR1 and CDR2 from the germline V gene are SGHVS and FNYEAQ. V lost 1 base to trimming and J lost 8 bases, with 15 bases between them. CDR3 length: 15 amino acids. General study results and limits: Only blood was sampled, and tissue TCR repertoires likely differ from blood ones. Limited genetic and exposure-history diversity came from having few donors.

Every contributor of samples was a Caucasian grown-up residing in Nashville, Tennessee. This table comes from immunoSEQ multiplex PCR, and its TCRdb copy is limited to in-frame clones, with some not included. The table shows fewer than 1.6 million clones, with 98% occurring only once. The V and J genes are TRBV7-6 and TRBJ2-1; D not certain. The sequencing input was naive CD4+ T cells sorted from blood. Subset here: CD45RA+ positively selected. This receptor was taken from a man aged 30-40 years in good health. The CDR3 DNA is TGTGCCAGCAGCTTAGACCCAATTGGAAACGATGAGCAGTTCTTC. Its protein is CASSLDPIGNDEQFF. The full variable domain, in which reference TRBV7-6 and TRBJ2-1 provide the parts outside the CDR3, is GAGVSQSPRYKVTKRGQDVALRCDPISGHVSLYWYRQALGQGPEFLTYFNYEAQQDKSGLPNDRFSAERPEGSISTLTIQRTEQRDSAMYRCASSLDPIGNDEQFFGPGTRLTVL.